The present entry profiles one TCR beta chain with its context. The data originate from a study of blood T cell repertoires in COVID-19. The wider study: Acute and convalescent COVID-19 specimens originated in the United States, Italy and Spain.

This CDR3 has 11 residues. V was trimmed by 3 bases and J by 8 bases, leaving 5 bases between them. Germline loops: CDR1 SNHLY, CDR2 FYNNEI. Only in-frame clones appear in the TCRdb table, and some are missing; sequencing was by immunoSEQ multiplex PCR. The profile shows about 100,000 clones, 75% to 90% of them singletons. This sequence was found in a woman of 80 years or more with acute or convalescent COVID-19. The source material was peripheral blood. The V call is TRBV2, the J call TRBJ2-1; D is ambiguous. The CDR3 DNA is TGTGCCAGCAGTGACGTCTATGAGCAGTTCTTC. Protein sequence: CASSDVYEQFF. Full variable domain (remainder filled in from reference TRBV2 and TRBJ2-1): EPEVTQTPSHQVTQMGQEVILRCVPISNHLYFYWYRQILGQKVEFLVSFYNNEISEKSEIFDDQFSVERPDGSNFTLKIRSTKLEDSAMYFCASSDVYEQFFGPGTRLTVL.